These 22 T cell receptor beta chains were sequenced from one sample in a study of cytomegalovirus exposure and HLA in healthy donors. PCR involved 60 Vbeta and 13 Jbeta primers. Some clones are missing from TCRdb's copy, which holds only in-frame ones; the method was immunoSEQ multiplex PCR. The sample lists some 110,000 clones, roughly 69% seen once, with 2.2% in the top ten. The material sequenced was PBMCs. These TCRs come from a woman between 25 and 40 years old in good health and CMV-seronegative.

This clone was seen more than once but under ten times. The rearrangement links TRBV30 to TRBJ2-5, with D maybe TRBD2 (6 bases). With 3 bases removed from V and 1 base from J, the gap between germline ends came to 9 bases. The length of the CDR3 is 13 residues. CDR1 is GTSNPN, CDR2 SVGIG, per germline (reference sequence). The CDR3 sequence is CAWRVSGQETQYF. CDR3 coding DNA: TGTGCCTGGAGGGTTAGCGGCCAAGAGACCCAGTACTTC. The full variable domain, with the rest looked up from reference TRBV30 and TRBJ2-5, is SQTIHQWPATLVQPVGSPLSLECTVEGTSNPNLYWYRQAAGRGLQLLFYSVGIGQISSEVPQNLSASRPQDRQFILSSKKLLLSDSGFYLCAWRVSGQETQYFGPGTRLLVL.

The chain employs TRBV28 and TRBJ1-2; D perhaps matches TRBD1 (6 bases). Germline V gene lookup returns CDR1 MDHEN and CDR2 SYDVKM. V was shortened by 2 bases and J by 7 bases, with 11 bases between the two germline ends. The CDR3 extends over 13 amino acids. This CDR3 is CASSLPDRFGYTF. The DNA for the CDR3 is TGTGCCAGCAGTTTACCCGACAGGTTTGGCTACACCTTC.

On this clone itself: Its ends do not fully match the called genes, so a read error is possible. The chain has TRBV29-1 and TRBJ2-5; TRBD2 matches at 7 bases. CDR1 and CDR2 (germline): SQVTM, ANQGSEA. The CDR3 consists of 11 residues. CDR3 sequence: CSVEDTSDRNF. The CDR3 DNA sequence: TGCAGCGTTGAAGATACTAGCGACCGTAACTTC.

The V gene is TRBV27, the J gene TRBJ2-1; 8 bases align to TRBD2. The CDR3 consists of 16 residues. The V gene end was trimmed by 5 bases and the J gene end by 0 bases; junction bases not matched to a gene: 6. CDR1 and CDR2 from the germline V gene are MNHEY and SMNVEV (reference sequence). This chain's CDR3 is CASSPSAGVSYNEQFF. For the CDR3, the DNA is TGTGCCAGCAGTCCCTCAGCGGGGGTCTCCTACAATGAGCAGTTCTTC.

The V gene is TRBV4-3, the J gene TRBJ2-1; weak D call: TRBD2 (6 bases). The V and J ends lost 1 base and 13 bases respectively, with 11 bases between them. The CDR3 length is 12 residues. Germline CDR1 is LGHNA and CDR2 is YSLEER. The CDR3 DNA is TGCGCCAGCAGCCAAGCTCCTAGCGCCCAGTTCTTC. Its translation: CASSQAPSAQFF.

The rearrangement joins TRBV28 to TRBJ2-5; a weak D match, TRBD1 (6 bases). Germline CDR1 and CDR2: MDHEN and SYDVKM. Trimming pared 6 bases from V and 5 bases from J, leaving 22 bases between. This CDR3 has 16 residues. The CDR3 coding sequence is TGTGCCAGCAGCTCCAGGGACACTCCCAAAGGGGAGACCCAGTACTTC. This encodes CASSSRDTPKGETQYF.

This chain connects TRBV6-5 to TRBJ1-2, with D possibly being TRBD1 (6 bases). Germline V lookup: CDR1 MNHEY, CDR2 SVGAGI. V lost 0 bases, J lost 2 bases, and 10 bases lay in between. CDR3 length: 15 amino acids. Here the CDR3 DNA reads TGTGCCAGCAGTTACTCCGGACAGCCCAACTATGGCTACACCTTC. Protein: CASSYSGQPNYGYTF.

This chain uses TRBV28 with TRBJ2-5; no firm D call. Germline values: CDR1 MDHEN, CDR2 SYDVKM. Trimming removed 3 bases from V and 5 bases from J, with 13 bases in between. The CDR3 spans 14 residues. The CDR3 nucleotides are TGTGCCAGCAGTTTCCGCGAGTCCGGGGAGACCCAGTACTTC. This sequence encodes CASSFRESGETQYF.

This clone was found a few times. The V call is TRBV18, the J call TRBJ2-1; no clear D. Trimming removed 0 bases at V and 9 bases at J, with 6 bases between. Looked up from germline, CDR1 is KGHSH and CDR2 is LQKENI. The CDR3 spans 12 residues. CDR3 sequence: CASSPPSSEQFF. In nucleotides, the CDR3 is TGTGCCAGCTCACCACCTAGTAGTGAGCAGTTCTTC.

This sequence joins TRBV4-1 and TRBJ1-2, with unresolved D. This CDR3 has 13 residues. The germline CDR1 and CDR2 sequences are MGHRA and YSYEKL. The V gene lost 8 bases and the J gene lost 3 bases, with 13 bases spanning the gap. This chain's CDR3 is CASALGSDYGYTF. CDR3 coding DNA: TGCGCCAGCGCGCTCGGGAGCGACTATGGCTACACCTTC.

The V and J genes are TRBV27 and TRBJ2-5; tentatively, D is TRBD1 (6 bases). The germline V and J ends were trimmed by 7 bases and 7 bases, with 16 bases remaining between them. Germline V gene sequence: CDR1 MNHEY, CDR2 SMNVEV (reference sequence). The CDR3 has 13 residues. The CDR3 nucleotides read TGTGCCAGCATAGGGGGAACAGGCGCGACCCAGTACTTC. Protein: CASIGGTGATQYF.

V is TRBV28 and J is TRBJ2-6; the match to TRBD1 covers 7 bases. Losses at the gene ends were 3 bases for V and 2 bases for J; bases not matched to a gene: 10. The CDR3 covers 18 residues. Germline CDR1 MDHEN, CDR2 SYDVKM. Written as DNA, the CDR3 is TGTGCCAGCAGTTTGGAACAGGGGCCAAATGCTGGGGCCAACGTCCTGACTTTC. It encodes CASSLEQGPNAGANVLTF.

The genes are TRBV28 and TRBJ2-1; 13 nucleotides line up with TRBD2. This CDR3 region has 15 residues. Germline assignment: CDR1 MDHEN and CDR2 SYDVKM. With 7 bases clipped from V and 8 bases from J, the junction kept 8 bases outside the gene matches. CDR3 sequence: CASTPGTSGTYEQFF. CDR3 nucleotide sequence: TGTGCCAGCACCCCCGGGACTAGCGGGACTTATGAGCAGTTCTTC.

The chain joins TRBV7-2 to TRBJ2-6, with unresolved D. The CDR3 covers 16 residues. V lost 1 base and J lost 0, with 7 bases in between. The germline V gene encodes CDR1 SGHTA and CDR2 FQGNSA. CDR3 in amino acids: CASSLVHSSGANVLTF. CDR3 sequence (DNA): TGTGCCAGCAGCTTAGTGCACAGCTCTGGGGCCAACGTCCTGACTTTC.

J is TRBJ2-1 and V is TRBV5-1, with 9 bases aligning to TRBD1. The CDR3 contains 14 residues. V trimming: 4 bases; J trimming: 10 bases; junction bases outside the gene matches: 9. Germline assignment: CDR1 SGHRS and CDR2 YFSETQ. The CDR3 loop is CASSAGQGIDEQFF. The CDR3 region has the DNA TGCGCCAGCAGCGCGGGACAGGGCATAGACGAGCAGTTCTTC.

The rearrangement links TRBV10-3 to TRBJ2-5; 8 bases fit TRBD2. Germline V CDR1 and CDR2: ENHRY, SYGVKD. This CDR3 spans 16 amino acids. V dropped 4 bases and J dropped 2; count of bases not matched to a gene: 9. The CDR3 loop reads CAISGIAGGPQETQYF. CDR3 coding DNA: TGTGCCATCAGTGGGATTGCGGGAGGACCTCAAGAGACCCAGTACTTC.

The chain carries TRBV27 and TRBJ2-7; 14 bases are shared with TRBD2. Per the germline V gene, CDR1 is MNHEY and CDR2 is SMNVEV (reference sequence). This CDR3 has 15 residues. Losses at the gene ends were 2 bases for V and 4 bases for J; bases not matched to a gene: 1. The CDR3 DNA follows: TGTGCCAGCAGTTTAGGGACTAGCGGGAGATACGAGCAGTACTTC. Translated, it gives CASSLGTSGRYEQYF.

The V gene is TRBV5-1, the J gene TRBJ2-7, with TRBD1 matching 8 bases. Trimming cost V 3 bases and J 0 bases; bases outside gene matches: 5. The CDR3 covers 15 residues. Per the germline V gene, CDR1 is SGHRS and CDR2 is YFSETQ. DNA of the CDR3: TGCGCCAGCAGCTCTGCAGGGGGCCGCTCCTACGAGCAGTACTTC. Encoded protein: CASSSAGGRSYEQYF.

The V gene is TRBV5-1, the J gene TRBJ2-6; TRBD1 aligns across 7 bases. The CDR3 loop spans 14 amino acids. Per germline, CDR1 SGHRS and CDR2 YFSETQ. V was pared by 5 bases and J by 8 bases, with 7 bases of the junction left unmatched. The CDR3 loop reads CASRTDRVSNVLTF. The CDR3 DNA is TGCGCCAGCAGGACAGACAGGGTGTCCAACGTCCTGACTTTC.

This clone was observed a few times. This sequence joins TRBV5-5 and TRBJ1-1; the D gene is possibly TRBD1 (5 bases). CDR3 size: 15 residues. Trimming pared 4 bases from V and 1 base from J, leaving 14 bases between. Germline lookup yields CDR1 SGHKS and CDR2 YYEKEE (reference sequence). Written as DNA, the CDR3 is TGTGCCAGCAGCGCGTACAGGATGCGGAACACTGAAGCTTTCTTT. This sequence encodes CASSAYRMRNTEAFF.

In its sample, this clone was seen a few times. CDR3 nucleotides: TGTGCCAGCGACCGGGACAGGGATGAAAAACTGTTTTTT. Encoded protein: CASDRDRDEKLFF. The gene calls are TRBV2 and TRBJ1-4; 9 bases are a match to TRBD1. V was pared by 8 bases and J by 6 bases, with 4 bases of the junction left unmatched. The CDR3 totals 13 residues. Germline CDR1 reads SNHLY; CDR2 reads FYNNEI.

The chain has TRBV7-8 and TRBJ2-7; the match to TRBD2 covers 11 bases. Germline V lookup: CDR1 SGHVS, CDR2 FQNEAQ. The V and J ends lost 5 bases and 2 bases, in that order; junction bases with no gene match: 8. The CDR3 sequence is 16 residues long. CDR3 nucleotides: TGTGCCAGCAGCATGCAACTAGCGGGAGTAACCTACGAGCAGTACTTC. Residues: CASSMQLAGVTYEQYF.